These 30 T cell receptor beta chains were all obtained from the same sample, sequenced in a study of cytomegalovirus exposure and HLA in healthy donors. The PCR used 60 Vbeta and 13 Jbeta primers. Sequenced by immunoSEQ multiplex PCR; TCRdb stores in-frame clones only, minus some. The data show fewer than 85,000 clones, 72% seen once. Sequenced: PBMCs. The receptor set was obtained from a woman between 35 and 50 years old in good health and CMV-seropositive.

The J gene is TRBJ1-2, the V gene TRBV19; D is undetermined. Trimming left V 3 bases short and J 1 base short, with 9 bases between. CDR3 length: 14 residues. Per germline, CDR1 LNHDA and CDR2 SQIVND (reference sequence). The CDR3 sequence is CASSIPNSNYGYTF. CDR3 nucleotide sequence: TGTGCCAGTAGTATCCCTAACAGTAACTATGGCTACACCTTC.

This chain joins TRBV7-2 and TRBJ2-6; tentative D call: TRBD1 (5 bases). Germline CDR1 is SGHTA and CDR2 is FQGNSA. The CDR3 is 16 residues long. V was cut by 4 bases and J by 3 bases, with 13 bases left in between. Written as DNA, the CDR3 is TGTGCCAGCAGCTATGCTCCAGGGTTTGGGGCCAACGTCCTGACTTTC. Amino acid sequence: CASSYAPGFGANVLTF.

This chain joins TRBV4-2 and TRBJ1-2; D may be TRBD1 (5 bases). CDR1 LGHNA and CDR2 YNFKEQ come from the germline V gene. This CDR3 comprises 12 residues. Trimming took 4 bases from V and 6 from J, leaving 9 bases between them. The CDR3 here is CASSLGEDGYTF. The CDR3 DNA reads TGTGCCAGCAGCCTGGGGGAGGATGGCTACACCTTC.

V gene TRBV15 combines with J gene TRBJ2-5; 8 positions agree with TRBD2. The germline V gene has CDR1 LNHNV and CDR2 YYDKDF (reference sequence). This CDR3 comprises 15 residues. After removal of 0 bases from V and 6 bases from J, the junction contained 6 bases not matched to a gene. CDR3 loop: CATSRDPGGAKTQYF. As DNA, the CDR3 is TGTGCCACCAGCAGAGACCCGGGAGGGGCGAAGACCCAGTACTTC. Filled out from reference TRBV15 and TRBJ2-5, the complete variable domain reads DAMVIQNPRYQVTQFGKPVTLSCSQTLNHNVMYWYQQKSSQAPKLLFHYYDKDFNNEADTPDNFQSRRPNTSFCFLDIRSPGLGDTAMYLCATSRDPGGAKTQYFGPGTRLLVL.

This CDR3 is CASSPRNRGRNEKLFF. The CDR3 DNA follows: TGTGCCAGCAGCCCCCGCAACAGGGGGAGGAATGAAAAACTGTTTTTT. This chain connects TRBV14 to TRBJ1-4, with 8 bases matching TRBD1. CDR1 is SGHDN and CDR2 is FVKESK in the germline V gene. The V gene end was trimmed by 4 bases and the J gene end by 5 bases; junction bases not matched to a gene: 9. The CDR3 is made up of 16 amino acids.

DNA for the CDR3: TGTGCCAGCAGCTTAGGGACAGGGGTGTCCTATGGCTACACCTTC. This gives the protein CASSLGTGVSYGYTF. The V call is TRBV7-2, the J call TRBJ1-2; 9 nucleotides match TRBD1. The CDR3 runs to 15 residues. Germline CDR1 and CDR2: SGHTA and FQGNSA. The trim removed 1 base at V and 4 bases at J, leaving 4 bases unmatched.

This clone has just a few counts. This sequence joins TRBV4-2 and TRBJ2-7; D is perhaps TRBD1 (5 bases). The CDR3 is 14 residues long. Germline CDR1 LGHNA, CDR2 YNFKEQ. Trimming took off 0 bases at V and 4 bases at J, with 10 bases between the two ends. The DNA of the CDR3 is TGTGCCAGCAGCCAAGAGGGGCAGAAATACGAGCAGTACTTC. This encodes CASSQEGQKYEQYF.

V usage is TRBV6-5 and J usage is TRBJ1-2; 10 bases are a match to TRBD1. The CDR3 sequence is 15 residues long. Trimming cost V 4 bases and J 8 bases; bases outside gene matches: 10. Germline V lookup: CDR1 MNHEY, CDR2 SVGAGI. The CDR3 here is CASSSPRDRGNGYTF. CDR3 DNA: TGTGCCAGCAGTTCGCCCCGGGACAGGGGAAACGGCTACACCTTC.

This chain joins TRBV5-1 and TRBJ2-3, with a tentative D call TRBD1 (6 bases). From germline, CDR1 is SGHRS and CDR2 YFSETQ. V dropped 2 bases and J dropped 6 bases, with 16 bases sitting between them. The CDR3 contains 15 residues. Here the CDR3 DNA reads TGCGCCAGCAGCTTCCATGGGCAAACAGGGGATACGCAGTATTTT. Amino acids: CASSFHGQTGDTQYF.

CDR3 bases: TGTGCCAGCAGCCCTTCCGGGCTAGCGGGAGGGTACGAGCAGTACTTC. Amino acid sequence: CASSPSGLAGGYEQYF. The rearrangement links TRBV5-4 to TRBJ2-7; 12 bases are shared with TRBD2. Germline CDR1 reads SGHNT; CDR2 reads YYREEE (reference sequence). V was pared by 4 bases and J by 4 bases, with 9 bases of the junction left unmatched. The CDR3 runs 16 residues.

Concerning this clone itself: One end of the junction does not line up with germline, which may come from a read error. The chain uses TRBV7-7 and TRBJ2-2, with 8 bases that match TRBD1. The CDR3 runs 15 residues. CDR1 SSHAT and CDR2 FNYEAQ come from the germline V gene (reference sequence). DNA of the CDR3: TGTGCTAGCAGCTTAGCAGGGGGCAACACCGGGGAGCTGTTTTTT. The encoded protein is CASSLAGGNTGELFF.

The chain is built from TRBV7-9 and TRBJ2-3; a possible D gene is TRBD2 (5 bases). CDR1 and CDR2 (germline): SEHNR, FQNEAQ (reference sequence). V lost 5 bases and J 2 bases, leaving 11 bases between the germline ends. This CDR3 spans 14 amino acids. CDR3 coding DNA: TGTGCCAGCAGCCTTGGACTTCACACAGATACGCAGTATTTT. Residues: CASSLGLHTDTQYF.

The V call is TRBV6-6, the J call TRBJ1-1; TRBD1 aligns across 8 bases. Germline V gene lookup returns CDR1 MNHNY and CDR2 SVGAGI (reference sequence). The CDR3 runs 16 residues. V lost 2 bases to trimming and J lost 3 bases; unmatched junction nucleotides: 8. CDR3 in DNA: TGTGCCAGCAGTTACCCGTTCGACAGGGGAGACACTGAAGCTTTCTTT. Encoded protein: CASSYPFDRGDTEAFF.

The sample holds many counts of this clone. The chain carries TRBV7-2 and TRBJ2-5; 9 nucleotides line up with TRBD1. Trimming cost V 6 bases and J 5 bases; bases outside gene matches: 16. CDR3 length: 17 residues. In germline, CDR1 is SGHTA, CDR2 FQGNSA. CDR3 sequence (DNA): TGTGCCAGCAGTCTGACCGGGACAGGGAAGTTAAGGGAGACCCAGTACTTC. Its translation is CASSLTGTGKLRETQYF.

This clone is a singleton in its sample. The gene calls are TRBV28 and TRBJ1-2; the D gene is possibly TRBD1 (5 bases). CDR1 MDHEN and CDR2 SYDVKM come from the germline V gene. The V gene lost 6 bases and the J gene lost 3 bases, with 17 bases spanning the gap. This CDR3 comprises 15 residues. The CDR3 sequence is CASRSRDWEYYGYTF. CDR3 DNA: TGTGCCAGCAGGTCCCGGGACTGGGAATACTATGGCTACACCTTC.

This clone turned up a few times. The J gene is TRBJ2-7, the V gene TRBV5-5, with D possibly matching TRBD1 (5 bases). The CDR3 runs to 13 residues. V was trimmed by 2 bases and J by 1 base, leaving 7 bases between them. Germline V gives CDR1 SGHKS, CDR2 YYEKEE (reference sequence). The CDR3 here is CASSFRQSYEQYF. As DNA, the CDR3 is TGTGCCAGCAGCTTTAGACAGTCCTACGAGCAGTACTTC. The full variable domain, completed using reference TRBV5-5 and TRBJ2-7, is DAGVTQSPTHLIKTRGQQVTLRCSPISGHKSVSWYQQVLGQGPQFIFQYYEKEERGRGNFPDRFSARQFPNYSSELNVNALLLGDSALYLCASSFRQSYEQYFGPGTRLTVT.

The V call is TRBV5-1, the J call TRBJ2-7, with 11 bases fitting TRBD2. CDR1 is SGHRS and CDR2 is YFSETQ in the germline V gene. J gave up 5 bases and V 3 bases, and 16 bases lay outside the gene matches. The CDR3 consists of 18 residues. CDR3 region: CASSSSGGSGRAPDEQYF. CDR3 in DNA: TGCGCCAGCAGCTCCTCCGGGGGTAGCGGGAGGGCCCCGGACGAGCAGTACTTC.

This rearrangement joins TRBV7-2 to TRBJ2-5; TRBD2 agrees at 11 bases. The CDR3 consists of 18 residues. Germline V gene sequence: CDR1 SGHTA, CDR2 FQGNSA. V gave up 4 bases and J gave up 7 bases; unmatched junction bases: 17. The CDR3 DNA reads as TGTGCCAGCAGCTCAGGGGTTAGCGGGGGGGATCCCAGCGGGACCCAGTACTTC. Translated, it gives CASSSGVSGGDPSGTQYF.

The chain carries TRBV30 and TRBJ2-5; TRBD1 matches at 10 bases. V dropped 6 bases and J dropped 5; count of bases not matched to a gene: 9. The CDR3 runs to 14 residues. The germline V gene has CDR1 GTSNPN and CDR2 SVGIG (reference sequence). DNA of the CDR3: TGTGCCTGTAGGACAGGGGGTAGACTTGAGACCCAGTACTTC. Protein sequence: CACRTGGRLETQYF. Full variable domain (remainder filled in from reference TRBV30 and TRBJ2-5): SQTIHQWPATLVQPVGSPLSLECTVEGTSNPNLYWYRQAAGRGLQLLFYSVGIGQISSEVPQNLSASRPQDRQFILSSKKLLLSDSGFYLCACRTGGRLETQYFGPGTRLLVL.

The count of this clone is one. J is TRBJ2-3 and V is TRBV2; 7 positions match TRBD2. V lost 4 bases, J lost 0 bases, and 1 base stayed unmatched. The germline V gene has CDR1 SNHLY and CDR2 FYNNEI. The CDR3 is made up of 14 amino acids. This CDR3 is CASSGLASTDTQYF. The CDR3, as DNA: TGTGCCAGCAGTGGACTAGCTAGCACAGATACGCAGTATTTT.

This chain joins TRBV4-1 and TRBJ1-2, with 9 bases aligning to TRBD1. Germline V gene sequence: CDR1 MGHRA, CDR2 YSYEKL. The CDR3 totals 18 residues. J lost 5 bases, V lost 0 bases, and 13 bases had no gene match. In nucleotides, the CDR3 is TGCGCCAGCAGCCAAGACCTGGACAGGGGCACGCGGGAGTATGGCTACACCTTC. This translates into CASSQDLDRGTREYGYTF.

The rearrangement joins TRBV28 to TRBJ1-6, with TRBD1 matching over 8 bases. CDR1 and CDR2 (germline): MDHEN, SYDVKM. The CDR3 has 11 residues. With 6 bases clipped from V and 11 bases from J, the junction kept 0 bases outside the gene matches. CDR3 sequence: CASSRGPPLHF. The CDR3, as DNA: TGTGCCAGCAGCAGGGGGCCACCCCTCCACTTT.

The J gene is TRBJ1-6, the V gene TRBV27; 7 nucleotides match TRBD1. J was trimmed by 4 bases and V by 2 bases; bases with no gene match: 5. CDR3 length: 16 residues. Germline assignment: CDR1 MNHEY and CDR2 SMNVEV (reference sequence). The CDR3 DNA reads TGTGCCAGCAGTTTAACGGGACAGAATTATAATTCACCCCTCCACTTT. Protein: CASSLTGQNYNSPLHF.

The chain links TRBV7-2 to TRBJ2-6; TRBD2 is a possible D gene (5 bases). Germline-derived CDR1 and CDR2 are SGHTA and FQGNSA. V lost 0 bases to trimming and J lost 0 bases, with 9 bases between them. This CDR3 spans 17 amino acids. In DNA form, the CDR3 reads TGTGCCAGCAGCTTAGCGGCGGGCAGCTCTGGGGCCAACGTCCTGACTTTC. Its protein product is CASSLAAGSSGANVLTF.

The chain uses TRBV19 and TRBJ1-1; a possible D gene is TRBD1 (5 bases). Trimming took off 3 bases at V and 3 bases at J, with 11 bases between the two ends. Germline values: CDR1 LNHDA, CDR2 SQIVND (reference sequence). This CDR3 has 14 amino acids. The CDR3, as DNA: TGTGCCAGTAGTATTAGGAGCAGGGACACTGAAGCTTTCTTT. The encoded protein is CASSIRSRDTEAFF.

The chain carries TRBV10-3 and TRBJ1-2; TRBD1 matches at 8 bases. J gave up 0 bases and V 3 bases, and 6 bases lay outside the gene matches. Germline values: CDR1 ENHRY, CDR2 SYGVKD. The CDR3 sequence is 16 residues long. The DNA of the CDR3 is TGTGCCATCAGTGATTCACAGGGGGTTACTAACTATGGCTACACCTTC. This encodes CAISDSQGVTNYGYTF.

Comments on this clone: In the same sample, other DNA sequences code for this CDR3. In nucleotides, the CDR3 is TGCGCCAGCAGCGCCGGACTAGCGGATTACAATGAGCAGTTCTTC. The encoded protein is CASSAGLADYNEQFF. The chain combines TRBV5-1 with TRBJ2-1, with 10 bases that match TRBD2. CDR3 size: 15 residues. In germline, CDR1 is SGHRS, CDR2 YFSETQ. The V segment lost 4 bases and the J segment 4 bases; nucleotides outside the gene matches: 5.

The rearrangement uses TRBV4-1 and TRBJ2-2; 7 bases map to TRBD2. After removal of 2 bases from V and 4 bases from J, the junction contained 7 bases not matched to a gene. The germline gives CDR1 MGHRA, CDR2 YSYEKL. CDR3 length equals 16 residues. The CDR3 region has the DNA TGCGCCAGCAGCCAATTTTGGGGGGGTGGCACCGGGGAGCTGTTTTTT. Protein product: CASSQFWGGGTGELFF.

The rearrangement links TRBV2 to TRBJ1-2, with 11 bases lining up with TRBD1. This CDR3 is built from 15 residues. Trimming at V came to 3 bases and at J to 5 bases, leaving 5 bases not matched to a gene. The germline CDR1 and CDR2 sequences are SNHLY and FYNNEI. This chain's CDR3 is CASSESGTGGYGYTF. The CDR3 DNA reads TGTGCCAGCAGTGAGTCAGGGACAGGGGGATATGGCTACACCTTC.

In its sample, this clone was seen once. The chain joins TRBV5-1 to TRBJ2-3, with 11 bases identical to TRBD2. The germline gives CDR1 SGHRS, CDR2 YFSETQ. J was trimmed by 5 bases and V by 6 bases; bases with no gene match: 5. The CDR3 has 14 amino acids. In nucleotides, the CDR3 is TGCGCCAGCACCCCCGGACTAGCGGGAGATACGCAGTATTTT. Encoded protein: CASTPGLAGDTQYF.